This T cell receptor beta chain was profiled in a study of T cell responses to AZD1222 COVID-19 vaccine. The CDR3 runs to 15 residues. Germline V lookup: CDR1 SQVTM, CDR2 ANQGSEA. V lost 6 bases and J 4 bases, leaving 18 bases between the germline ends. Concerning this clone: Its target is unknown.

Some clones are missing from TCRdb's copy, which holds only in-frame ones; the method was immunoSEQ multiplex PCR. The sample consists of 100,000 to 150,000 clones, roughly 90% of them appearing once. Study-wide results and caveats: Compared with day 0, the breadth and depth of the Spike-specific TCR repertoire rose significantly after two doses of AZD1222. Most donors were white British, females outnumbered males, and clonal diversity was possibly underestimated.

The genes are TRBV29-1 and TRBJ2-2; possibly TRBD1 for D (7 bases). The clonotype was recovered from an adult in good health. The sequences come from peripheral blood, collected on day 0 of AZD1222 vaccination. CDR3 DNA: TGCAGCGTGCCCGGGACAGCGACTAGCACCGGGGAGCTGTTTTTT. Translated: CSVPGTATSTGELFF.